Listed below are T cell receptor beta chains from one sample, sequenced in a study of blood T cell repertoires in COVID-19. Measured with immunoSEQ multiplex PCR; TCRdb has only the in-frame clones, and not every one. This repertoire shows roughly 150,000 clones, over 75% found once; its top ten account for roughly 4.3%. The specimen sequenced was PBMCs or T cells enriched from blood (not recorded which). Receptor source: a man between 45 and 60 years old in a cohort exposed to, infected with or recovered from COVID-19 (not recorded which). Both conserved end residues are part of each CDR3. D genes are given only for firm matches. For some rows the clone size is stated as once, few or many, or as a class when expanded; others skip it.

d_call: TRBD2
clone_size: -
v_call: TRBV5-6
j_call: TRBJ2-2
cdr3_aa: CASSLGLASAGELFF
cdr3_nt: TGTGCCAGCAGCTTGGGACTAGCGAGCGCCGGGGAGCTGTTTTTT

d_call: -
clone_size: -
v_call: TRBV5-1
j_call: TRBJ1-2
cdr3_aa: CASSLGTGGYTF
cdr3_nt: TGCGCCAGCAGCTTAGGGACTGGTGGCTACACCTTC

d_call: TRBD2
clone_size: once
v_call: TRBV6-5
j_call: TRBJ2-1
cdr3_aa: CASSRSGENEQFF
cdr3_nt: TGTGCCAGCAGCCGAAGCGGGGAGAATGAGCAGTTCTTC

d_call: -
clone_size: -
v_call: TRBV15
j_call: TRBJ2-7
cdr3_aa: CATSSAASPSYEQYF
cdr3_nt: TGTGCCACCAGCAGTGCTGCTAGTCCCTCCTACGAGCAGTACTTC

d_call: -
clone_size: -
v_call: TRBV11-1
j_call: TRBJ2-7
cdr3_aa: CASSSRTGSYEQYF
cdr3_nt: TGTGCCAGCAGCTCACGGACTGGATCCTACGAGCAGTACTTC

d_call: -
clone_size: -
v_call: TRBV12-5
j_call: TRBJ2-5
cdr3_aa: CASGLGAGGKTQYF
cdr3_nt: TGTGCTAGTGGTTTAGGGGCAGGGGGGAAGACCCAGTACTTC

d_call: -
clone_size: -
v_call: TRBV24-1
j_call: TRBJ2-2
cdr3_aa: CATSAVTVTGELFF
cdr3_nt: TGTGCCACCAGTGCCGTGACTGTCACCGGGGAGCTGTTTTTT

d_call: TRBD2
clone_size: -
v_call: TRBV4-1
j_call: TRBJ2-1
cdr3_aa: CASSQEVAGGREQFF
cdr3_nt: TGCGCCAGCAGCCAAGAAGTAGCGGGAGGGAGAGAGCAGTTCTTC

d_call: TRBD1
clone_size: -
v_call: TRBV7-9
j_call: TRBJ1-5
cdr3_aa: CASSLSDRGNQPQHF
cdr3_nt: TGTGCCAGCAGCCTAAGCGACAGGGGCAATCAGCCCCAGCATTTT

d_call: TRBD1
clone_size: -
v_call: TRBV10-2
j_call: TRBJ1-6
cdr3_aa: CATGDRGLSSPLHF
cdr3_nt: TGCGCCACTGGGGACAGGGGGCTATCCTCACCCCTCCACTTT

d_call: TRBD2
clone_size: -
v_call: TRBV27
j_call: TRBJ2-5
cdr3_aa: CASGGRGLATQYF
cdr3_nt: TGTGCCAGCGGTGGAAGAGGACTAGCGACCCAGTACTTC

d_call: TRBD1
clone_size: -
v_call: TRBV7-8
j_call: TRBJ2-7
cdr3_aa: CASSLAEGTGGYEQYF
cdr3_nt: TGTGCCAGCAGCTTAGCGGAAGGGACAGGGGGTTACGAGCAGTACTTC

d_call: -
clone_size: -
v_call: TRBV2
j_call: TRBJ1-6
cdr3_aa: CASSPRGTIHSPLHF
cdr3_nt: TGTGCCAGCAGCCCTCGGGGGACGATCCATTCACCCCTCCACTTT

d_call: -
clone_size: once
v_call: TRBV11-2
j_call: TRBJ2-5
cdr3_aa: CASSLRLVSETQYF
cdr3_nt: TGTGCCAGCAGCTTAAGGCTAGTATCAGAGACCCAGTACTTC

d_call: -
clone_size: -
v_call: TRBV20-1
j_call: TRBJ2-1
cdr3_aa: CSATRYEQFF
cdr3_nt: TGCAGTGCTACGCGGTATGAGCAGTTCTTC